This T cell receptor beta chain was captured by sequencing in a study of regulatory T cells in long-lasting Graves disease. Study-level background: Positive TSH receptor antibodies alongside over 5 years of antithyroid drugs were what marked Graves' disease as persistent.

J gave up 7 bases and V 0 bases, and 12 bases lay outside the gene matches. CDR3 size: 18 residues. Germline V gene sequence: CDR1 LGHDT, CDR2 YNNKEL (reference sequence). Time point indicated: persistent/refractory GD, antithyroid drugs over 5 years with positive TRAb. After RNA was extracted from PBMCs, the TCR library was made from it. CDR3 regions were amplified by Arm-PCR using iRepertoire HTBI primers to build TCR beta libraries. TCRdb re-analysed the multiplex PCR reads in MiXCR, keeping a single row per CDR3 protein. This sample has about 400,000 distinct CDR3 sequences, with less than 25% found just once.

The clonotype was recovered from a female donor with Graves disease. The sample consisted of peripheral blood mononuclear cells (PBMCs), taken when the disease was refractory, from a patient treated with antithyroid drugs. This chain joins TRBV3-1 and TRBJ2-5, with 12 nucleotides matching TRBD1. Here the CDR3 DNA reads TGTGCCAGCAGCCAAGAAGTCGCCGGGACAGGGGGCCTAGGGACCCAGTACTTC. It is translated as CASSQEVAGTGGLGTQYF.